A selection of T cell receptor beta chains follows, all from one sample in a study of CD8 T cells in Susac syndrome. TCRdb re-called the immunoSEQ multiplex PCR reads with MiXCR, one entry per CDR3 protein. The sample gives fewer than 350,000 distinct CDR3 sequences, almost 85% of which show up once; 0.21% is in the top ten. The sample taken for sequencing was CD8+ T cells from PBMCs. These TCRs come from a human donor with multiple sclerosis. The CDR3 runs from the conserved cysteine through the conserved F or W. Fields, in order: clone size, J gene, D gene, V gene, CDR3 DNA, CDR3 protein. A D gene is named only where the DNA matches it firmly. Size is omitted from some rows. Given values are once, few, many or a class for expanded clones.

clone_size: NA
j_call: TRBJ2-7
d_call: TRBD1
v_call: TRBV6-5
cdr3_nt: TGTGCCAGCAGTTACAATACAGGGGGCTTGCCGTACTTC
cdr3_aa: CASSYNTGGLPYF

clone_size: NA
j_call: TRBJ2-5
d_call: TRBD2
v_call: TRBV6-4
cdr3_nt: TGTGCCAGCAAGACAAATGGGACTAGCGGGAGAGGGTTGTTAGAGACCCAGTACTTC
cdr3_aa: CASKTNGTSGRGLLETQYF

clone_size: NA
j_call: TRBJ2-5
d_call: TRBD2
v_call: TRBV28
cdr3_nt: TGTGCCAGCAGTTCCGAACTCCGAAGATTAGCGGGAGAGTACGGGACCCAGTACTTC
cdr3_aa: CASSSELRRLAGEYGTQYF

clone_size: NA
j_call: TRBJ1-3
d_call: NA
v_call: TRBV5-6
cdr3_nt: TGTGCCAGCAGCTGGGGAGTCGAGGCCATATATTTT
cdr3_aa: CASSWGVEAIYF

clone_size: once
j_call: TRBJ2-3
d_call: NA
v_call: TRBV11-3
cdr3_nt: TGTGCCAGCAGCTTAGGAGGGGATGGAAGAAGGGATACGCAGTATTTT
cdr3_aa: CASSLGGDGRRDTQYF

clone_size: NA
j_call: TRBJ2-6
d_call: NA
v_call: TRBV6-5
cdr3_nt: TGTGCCAGCAGTTCTCGACAGGTACCCTCTGGGGCCAACGTCCTGACTTTC
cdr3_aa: CASSSRQVPSGANVLTF

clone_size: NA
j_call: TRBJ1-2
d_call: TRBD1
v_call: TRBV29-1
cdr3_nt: TGCACCACCTGGGACAGGGGGCTCGATGGCTACACCTTC
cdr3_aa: CTTWDRGLDGYTF

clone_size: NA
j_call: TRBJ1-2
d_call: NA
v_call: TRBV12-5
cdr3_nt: TGTGCTAGCGCACCGGGAGTCTATGGCTACACCTTC
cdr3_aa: CASAPGVYGYTF

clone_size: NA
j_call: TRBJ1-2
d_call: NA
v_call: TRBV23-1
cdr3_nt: TGCGCCAGCAGCCTACAGGGCACTGGCTACACCTTC
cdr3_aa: CASSLQGTGYTF

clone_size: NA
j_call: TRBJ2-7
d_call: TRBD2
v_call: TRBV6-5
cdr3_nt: TGTGCCAGCAGTTGGGGACTAGCGGGAGGATCCTACGAGCAGTACTTC
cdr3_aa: CASSWGLAGGSYEQYF

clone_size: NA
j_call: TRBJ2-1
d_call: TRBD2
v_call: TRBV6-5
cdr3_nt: TGTGCCAGCAGTTTTTCTAGCGGGAGGTTTGAGCAGTTCTTC
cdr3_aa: CASSFSSGRFEQFF

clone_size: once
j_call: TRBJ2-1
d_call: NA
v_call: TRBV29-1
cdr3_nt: TGCAGCGTTGGGTTCACGGTAGATATGAGCTCCTACAATGAGCAGTTCTTC
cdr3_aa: CSVGFTVDMSSYNEQFF

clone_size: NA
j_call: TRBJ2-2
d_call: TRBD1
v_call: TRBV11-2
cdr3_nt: TGTGCCAGCAGCTTATCCCCGGGACAGGGATCTTCCGGGGAGCTGTTTTTT
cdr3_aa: CASSLSPGQGSSGELFF

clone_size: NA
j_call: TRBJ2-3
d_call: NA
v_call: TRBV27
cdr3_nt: TGTGCCAGCACCCTCTCGAACCAGGGCACAGATACGCAGTATTTT
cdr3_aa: CASTLSNQGTDTQYF

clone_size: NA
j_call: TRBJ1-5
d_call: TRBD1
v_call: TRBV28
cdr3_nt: TGTGCCAGCATCAAATCAGGGGGCTCTCAGCCCCAGCATTTT
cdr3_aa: CASIKSGGSQPQHF

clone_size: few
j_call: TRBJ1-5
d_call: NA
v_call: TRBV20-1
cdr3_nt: TGCAGTGCTCATTACCGGGGGGACAATCAGCCCCAGCATTTT
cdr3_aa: CSAHYRGDNQPQHF